Detailed here is one T cell receptor (beta chain). cDNA came from approximately 0.5 to 1 ug RNA primed by random hexamers. Each CDR3 protein is one row after TCRdb ran MiXCR on the immunoSEQ multiplex PCR reads. The sample records 95,000 to 150,000 distinct CDR3 sequences, over 95% being singletons. Germline V lookup: CDR1 MDHEN, CDR2 SYDVKM. The V end was cut by 7 bases, the J end by 2 bases, with 18 bases between. This CDR3 has 15 amino acids. This sample is part of a study of CD8 T cells in Susac syndrome. The genes are TRBV28 and TRBJ2-7, with D perhaps matching TRBD2 (6 bases). Sequencing was done on a sample of CD4+ T cells from PBMCs. The source is a human donor with Susac syndrome. DNA of the CDR3: TGTGCCAGCACCCCAGGAGCAGGGAGGACCTACGAGCAGTACTTC. It yields the protein CASTPGAGRTYEQYF.